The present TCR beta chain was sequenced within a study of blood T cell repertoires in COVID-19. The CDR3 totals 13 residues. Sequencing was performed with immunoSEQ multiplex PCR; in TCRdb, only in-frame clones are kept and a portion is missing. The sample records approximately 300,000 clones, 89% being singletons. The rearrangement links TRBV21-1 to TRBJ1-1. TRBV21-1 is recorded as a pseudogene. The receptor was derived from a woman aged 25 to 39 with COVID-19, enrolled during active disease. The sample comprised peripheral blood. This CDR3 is CASTPERSVEAFF. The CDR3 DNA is TGTGCCAGCACTCCGGAGAGGAGTGTTGAAGCTTTCTTT.